These 18 T cell receptor beta chains came from one sample sequenced in a study of blood T cell repertoires in COVID-19. TCRdb's table, derived via immunoSEQ multiplex PCR, lists solely in-frame clones and lacks some. The sample includes 100,000 to 150,000 clones, around 82% of them seen just once. Specimen: peripheral blood. The source of these receptors is a man under 40 with COVID-19, enrolled during active disease.

This clone has a handful of counts. The V call is TRBV7-6, the J call TRBJ1-4; 7 nucleotides line up with TRBD1. Trimming removed 7 bases from V and 7 bases from J; junction bases left unmatched: 12. The CDR3 spans 15 residues. CDR1 SGHVS and CDR2 FNYEAQ come from the germline V gene. For the CDR3, the DNA is TGTGCCAGCAAGGGATTCAGGGGGGCGCGTGAAAAACTGTTTTTT. As protein: CASKGFRGAREKLFF. Looking up the rest from reference TRBV7-6 and TRBJ1-4 gives the full variable domain: GAGVSQSPRYKVTKRGQDVALRCDPISGHVSLYWYRQALGQGPEFLTYFNYEAQQDKSGLPNDRFSAERPEGSISTLTIQRTEQRDSAMYRCASKGFRGAREKLFFGSGTQLSVL.

The chain employs TRBV6-5 and TRBJ2-5, with 8 bases matching TRBD2. This CDR3 is built from 15 residues. V shed 2 bases and J 5 bases; nucleotides not matched to a gene: 7. Germline CDR1 is MNHEY and CDR2 is SVGAGI. DNA of the CDR3: TGTGCCAGCAGTTACGTAAGCGGGAGTAGGGAGACCCAGTACTTC. Its translation: CASSYVSGSRETQYF.

This chain uses TRBV5-4 with TRBJ2-7, with TRBD1 as a possible D gene (5 bases). CDR1 and CDR2 (germline): SGHNT, YYREEE (reference sequence). The V end lost 4 bases, the J end lost 3 bases, and 14 bases lay between the germline ends. The CDR3 covers 14 residues. In nucleotides, the CDR3 is TGTGCCAGCAGCCCTACCCAGGGATTCTACGAGCAGTACTTC. Amino acid sequence: CASSPTQGFYEQYF.

The rearrangement joins TRBV19 to TRBJ1-5; 10 bases fit TRBD1. Per germline, CDR1 LNHDA and CDR2 SQIVND (reference sequence). V shed 5 bases, J shed 3 bases, and the junction held 4 bases outside the gene matches. The CDR3 is 15 amino acids. The CDR3 DNA is TGTGCCAGTAGTCCAGACAGGGGGCTCAATCAGCCCCAGCATTTT. Translated: CASSPDRGLNQPQHF. The full variable domain, with the rest looked up from reference TRBV19 and TRBJ1-5, is DGGITQSPKYLFRKEGQNVTLSCEQNLNHDAMYWYRQDPGQGLRLIYYSQIVNDFQKGDIAEGYSVSREKKESFPLTVTSAQKNPTAFYLCASSPDRGLNQPQHFGDGTRLSIL.

The table lists this clone with a few counts. This rearrangement joins TRBV5-1 to TRBJ2-1; 8 bases are shared with TRBD2. The V and J ends lost 4 bases and 7 bases, in that order; junction bases with no gene match: 13. Per the germline V gene, CDR1 is SGHRS and CDR2 is YFSETQ. This CDR3 has 16 amino acids. CDR3 nucleotides: TGCGCCAGCAGCCCCTATCGGGGGGGCCTTAGTAATGAGCAGTTCTTC. Residues: CASSPYRGGLSNEQFF.

This chain joins TRBV4-1 and TRBJ2-7; 12 positions match TRBD2. The CDR3 is made up of 17 amino acids. CDR1 is MGHRA and CDR2 is YSYEKL in the germline V gene. The V and J ends lost 1 base and 2 bases, in that order; junction bases with no gene match: 6. CDR3 in DNA: TGCGCCAGCAGCCAAGCGACTAGCGGGAGCCTTACCTACGAGCAGTACTTC. Amino acids: CASSQATSGSLTYEQYF.

Comment on this clone: Distinct nucleotide sequences in the sample also encode this CDR3. The gene calls are TRBV19 and TRBJ1-4, with D possibly TRBD1 on 6 matching bases. Trimming took 5 bases from V and 7 from J, leaving 17 bases between them. Germline lookup yields CDR1 LNHDA and CDR2 SQIVND (reference sequence). The CDR3 extends over 15 amino acids. CDR3 residues: CASSRRGPGSEKLFF. The CDR3 DNA reads TGTGCCAGTAGTCGGCGGGGGCCGGGAAGTGAAAAACTGTTTTTT.

The V call is TRBV7-2, the J call TRBJ2-2; 14 nucleotides match TRBD2. CDR1 is SGHTA and CDR2 is FQGNSA in the germline V gene. The CDR3 covers 17 residues. With 5 bases clipped from V and 6 bases from J, the junction kept 8 bases outside the gene matches. The CDR3 region has the DNA TGTGCCAGCAGCCAGACTAGCGGGGGGGCCGGTGCCGGGGAGCTGTTTTTT. Its protein is CASSQTSGGAGAGELFF. Full variable domain (missing parts from reference TRBV7-2 and TRBJ2-2): GAGVSQSPSNKVTEKGKDVELRCDPISGHTALYWYRQSLGQGLEFLIYFQGNSAPDKSGLPSDRFSAERTGGSVSTLTIQRTQQEDSAVYLCASSQTSGGAGAGELFFGEGSRLTVL.

CDR3 sequence (DNA): TGTGCCAGCAGCTTAGATGGGGTGACACGGGGAAGTGGCTACACCTTC. It specifies CASSLDGVTRGSGYTF. The chain couples TRBV11-3 to TRBJ1-2; the D is unclear. Germline V CDR1 and CDR2: SGHNT, YENEEA. The V end lost 0 bases, the J end lost 7 bases, and 18 bases lay between the germline ends. This CDR3 has 16 residues. The full variable domain, its missing parts supplied by reference TRBV11-3 and TRBJ1-2, is EAGVVQSPRYKIIEKKQPVAFWCNPISGHNTLYWYLQNLGQGPELLIRYENEEAVDDSQLPKDRFSAERLKGVDSTLKIQPAELGDSAVYLCASSLDGVTRGSGYTFGSGTRLTVV.

J is TRBJ2-1 and V is TRBV7-3; possible D gene TRBD2, 5 bases. The CDR3 covers 13 residues. From germline, CDR1 is SGHTA and CDR2 FQGTGA. Between the trimmed V and J ends, which lost 2 bases and 15 bases, there was a span of 17 bases. CDR3 in amino acids: CASSLPGIHKPFF. The CDR3 DNA sequence: TGTGCCAGCAGCTTACCCGGGATTCACAAGCCGTTCTTC.

This clone has just one count. The chain has TRBV20-1 and TRBJ1-2; D uncertain. The germline V and J ends were trimmed by 3 bases and 2 bases, with 7 bases remaining between them. This CDR3 comprises 12 residues. Per the germline V gene, CDR1 is DFQATT and CDR2 is SNEGSKA (reference sequence). CDR3 nucleotide sequence: TGCAGTGCTAGTAACGGGAACTATGGCTACACCTTC. Amino acids: CSASNGNYGYTF.

The chain carries TRBV5-1 and TRBJ2-5; D is ambiguous. Trimming stripped 1 base from V and 4 bases from J, with 14 bases between. This CDR3 has 15 amino acids. The germline gives CDR1 SGHRS, CDR2 YFSETQ. The CDR3 nucleotides are TGCGCCAGCAGCTTGCGTCCCAGCGTAGTAGAGACCCAGTACTTC. As protein: CASSLRPSVVETQYF.

The V gene is TRBV12-5, the J gene TRBJ2-1; 9 bases agree with TRBD2. Germline CDR1 and CDR2: LGHNT and FRNRAP. The CDR3 is 15 residues long. The J segment lost 2 bases and the V segment lost 8 bases, leaving 7 bases of the junction unmatched. DNA of the CDR3: TGTGCTAGTCGCAGTAGCGGGGGAGCCTACAATGAGCAGTTCTTC. Its translation is CASRSSGGAYNEQFF. The whole variable domain, filled in from reference TRBV12-5 and TRBJ2-1, reads DARVTQTPRHKVTEMGQEVTMRCQPILGHNTVFWYRQTMMQGLELLAYFRNRAPLDDSGMPKDRFSAEMPDATLATLKIQPSEPRDSAVYFCASRSSGGAYNEQFFGPGTRLTVL.

The rearrangement joins TRBV18 to TRBJ1-3; D unclear. Trimming pared 3 bases from V and 0 bases from J, leaving 12 bases between. CDR3 length: 16 residues. The germline CDR1 and CDR2 sequences are KGHSH and LQKENI. This CDR3 is CASSPREGRSGNTIYF. As DNA, the CDR3 is TGTGCCAGCTCACCCAGAGAGGGCCGCTCTGGAAACACCATATATTTT.

The rearrangement uses TRBV4-1 and TRBJ2-1, with 8 bases matching TRBD2. Germline CDR1 MGHRA, CDR2 YSYEKL. The CDR3 sequence is 17 residues long. V lost 3 bases and J lost 3; bases outside the gene matches: 10. CDR3 in amino acids: CASSQPRAGGRYNEQFF. CDR3 nucleotide sequence: TGCGCCAGCAGCCAGCCTAGGGCGGGGGGCCGCTACAATGAGCAGTTCTTC.

V is TRBV29-1 and J is TRBJ2-3, with D uncertain. The germline V and J ends were trimmed by 3 bases and 0 bases, with 4 bases remaining between them. The germline gives CDR1 SQVTM, CDR2 ANQGSEA. The CDR3 has 12 amino acids. For the CDR3, the DNA is TGCAGCGTTGACGGGAGCACAGATACGCAGTATTTT. Its translation is CSVDGSTDTQYF.

The rearrangement links TRBV11-3 to TRBJ2-5; the match to TRBD2 covers 8 bases. Trimming at V came to 0 bases and at J to 1 base, leaving 7 bases not matched to a gene. The CDR3 has 17 amino acids. Germline lookup yields CDR1 SGHNT and CDR2 YENEEA. The chain's CDR3 is CASSLDGAGAIQETQYF. Here the CDR3 DNA reads TGTGCCAGCAGCTTAGACGGAGCGGGGGCCATCCAAGAGACCCAGTACTTC.

The table lists this clone with a few counts. V is TRBV4-1 and J is TRBJ2-1, with TRBD2 matching 12 bases. In germline, CDR1 is MGHRA, CDR2 YSYEKL. Trimming took 0 bases from V and 7 from J; bases not matched to a gene: 4. CDR3 size: 16 residues. Here the CDR3 reads CASSQDWTSGENEQFF. The DNA of the CDR3 is TGCGCCAGCAGCCAAGATTGGACTAGCGGGGAAAATGAGCAGTTCTTC.